This is a list of T cell receptor beta chains from one sample in a study of lymphopenia after photon versus proton radiotherapy. Measured with immunoSEQ multiplex PCR; TCRdb has only the in-frame clones, and not every one. The table records 65,000 to 85,000 clones, 85% to 95% of them present only once. The sample consisted of peripheral blood, taken from a patient treated with photon-based radiotherapy. The source is a woman aged 40 to 50 with cholangiocarcinoma. Each CDR3 is given with its conserved first and last residue. D genes are given only for firm matches. Part of the rows lack a size; the others show once, few, many or a class for expanded clones.

D gene: .
clone size: .
V gene: TRBV20-1
J gene: TRBJ1-1
CDR3 protein: CSPNTEAFF
CDR3 DNA: TGCAGTCCGAACACTGAAGCTTTCTTT

D gene: .
clone size: .
V gene: TRBV29-1
J gene: TRBJ2-1
CDR3 protein: CSGSLGSSYNEQFF
CDR3 DNA: TGCAGCGGGTCCTTAGGAAGCTCCTACAATGAGCAGTTCTTC

D gene: .
clone size: .
V gene: TRBV5-1
J gene: TRBJ1-6
CDR3 protein: CASSPGGYNSPLHF
CDR3 DNA: TGCGCCAGCTCCCCGGGTGGCTATAATTCACCCCTCCACTTT

D gene: .
clone size: .
V gene: TRBV10-1
J gene: TRBJ1-1
CDR3 protein: CASSSLLNTEAFF
CDR3 DNA: TGCGCCAGCAGTTCCTTATTGAACACTGAAGCTTTCTTT

D gene: .
clone size: .
V gene: TRBV5-5
J gene: TRBJ1-6
CDR3 protein: CASSSGQPRSSYNSPLHF
CDR3 DNA: TGTGCCAGCAGCTCCGGACAGCCCCGAAGCTCCTATAATTCACCCCTCCACTTT

D gene: .
clone size: .
V gene: TRBV7-7
J gene: TRBJ2-3
CDR3 protein: CASSPLGGGADTQYF
CDR3 DNA: TGTGCTAGCAGCCCGCTGGGGGGAGGCGCAGATACGCAGTATTTT

D gene: .
clone size: .
V gene: TRBV9
J gene: TRBJ2-5
CDR3 protein: CASSDPGTWDARAARYQETQYF
CDR3 DNA: TGTGCCAGCAGCGACCCCGGGACGTGGGACGCCCGAGCGGCCAGGTACCAAGAGACCCAGTACTTC

D gene: .
clone size: .
V gene: TRBV16
J gene: TRBJ1-1
CDR3 protein: CASSQPGRPNTEAFF
CDR3 DNA: TGTGCCAGCAGCCAACCGGGACGGCCAAACACTGAAGCTTTCTTT

D gene: TRBD1
clone size: .
V gene: TRBV28
J gene: TRBJ1-2
CDR3 protein: CASSGAAIQGATSGYTF
CDR3 DNA: TGTGCCAGCAGTGGGGCAGCGATACAGGGGGCTACTAGCGGCTACACCTTC

D gene: TRBD2
clone size: .
V gene: TRBV19
J gene: TRBJ2-7
CDR3 protein: CASSRLAALDEQYF
CDR3 DNA: TGTGCCAGTAGCCGACTAGCGGCCCTGGACGAGCAGTACTTC

D gene: TRBD1
clone size: .
V gene: TRBV2
J gene: TRBJ1-6
CDR3 protein: CASISDRGGSPLHF
CDR3 DNA: TGTGCCAGCATCTCGGACAGGGGAGGTTCACCCCTCCACTTT

D gene: .
clone size: .
V gene: TRBV30
J gene: TRBJ1-6
CDR3 protein: CAWSSNSPLHF
CDR3 DNA: TGTGCCTGGAGTTCGAATTCACCCCTCCACTTT

D gene: .
clone size: .
V gene: TRBV18
J gene: TRBJ2-7
CDR3 protein: CASSPRGSDRFSEQYF
CDR3 DNA: TGTGCCAGCTCGCCTAGGGGATCGGACAGATTCTCCGAGCAGTACTTC

D gene: TRBD2
clone size: once
V gene: TRBV4-3
J gene: TRBJ2-7
CDR3 protein: CASSPSGSYEQYF
CDR3 DNA: TGCGCCAGCAGCCCTAGCGGGAGCTACGAGCAGTACTTC

D gene: TRBD1
clone size: .
V gene: TRBV6-6
J gene: TRBJ1-6
CDR3 protein: CASSSPGQGNSPLHF
CDR3 DNA: TGTGCCAGCAGTTCCCCGGGACAGGGCAATTCACCCCTCCACTTT

D gene: TRBD1
clone size: medium-sized
V gene: TRBV27
J gene: TRBJ2-7
CDR3 protein: CASAMTGTYEQYF
CDR3 DNA: TGTGCCAGCGCAATGACAGGGACCTACGAGCAGTACTTC